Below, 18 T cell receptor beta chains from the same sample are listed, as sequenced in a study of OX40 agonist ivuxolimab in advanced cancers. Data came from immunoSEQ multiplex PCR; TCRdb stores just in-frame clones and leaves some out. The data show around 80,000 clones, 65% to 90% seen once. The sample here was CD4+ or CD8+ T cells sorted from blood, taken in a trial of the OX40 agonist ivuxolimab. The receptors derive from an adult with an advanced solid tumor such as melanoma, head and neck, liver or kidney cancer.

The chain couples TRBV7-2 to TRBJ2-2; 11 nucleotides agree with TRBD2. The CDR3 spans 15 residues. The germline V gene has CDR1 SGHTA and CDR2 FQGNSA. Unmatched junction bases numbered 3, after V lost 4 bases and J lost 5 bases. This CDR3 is CASSSSSGGTGELFF. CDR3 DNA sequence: TGTGCCAGCAGCTCCTCTAGCGGGGGGACCGGGGAGCTGTTTTTT.

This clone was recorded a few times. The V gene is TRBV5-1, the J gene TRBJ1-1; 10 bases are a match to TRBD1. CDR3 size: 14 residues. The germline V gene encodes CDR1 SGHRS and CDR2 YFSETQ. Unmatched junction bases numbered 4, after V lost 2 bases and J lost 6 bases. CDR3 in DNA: TGCGCCAGCAGCTTAACCGGGACAGGGGCTGAAGCTTTCTTT. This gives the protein CASSLTGTGAEAFF.

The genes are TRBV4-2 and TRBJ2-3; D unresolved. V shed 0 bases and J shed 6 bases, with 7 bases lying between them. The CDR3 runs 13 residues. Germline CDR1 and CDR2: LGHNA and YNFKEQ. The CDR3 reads CASSQDFGDTQYF. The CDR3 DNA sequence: TGTGCCAGCAGCCAAGATTTCGGGGATACGCAGTATTTT.

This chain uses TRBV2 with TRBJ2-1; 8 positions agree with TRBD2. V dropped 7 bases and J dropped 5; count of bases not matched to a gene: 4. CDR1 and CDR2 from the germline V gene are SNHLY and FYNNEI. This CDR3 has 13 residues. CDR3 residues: CASKREGNNEQFF. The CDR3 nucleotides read TGTGCCAGCAAACGGGAGGGAAACAATGAGCAGTTCTTC.

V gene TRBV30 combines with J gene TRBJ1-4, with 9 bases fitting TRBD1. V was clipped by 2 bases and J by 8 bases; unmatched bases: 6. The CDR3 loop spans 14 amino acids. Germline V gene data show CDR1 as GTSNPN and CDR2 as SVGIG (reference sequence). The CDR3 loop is CAWSQTGGREKLFF. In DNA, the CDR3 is TGTGCCTGGAGTCAGACAGGGGGTCGGGAAAAACTGTTTTTT.

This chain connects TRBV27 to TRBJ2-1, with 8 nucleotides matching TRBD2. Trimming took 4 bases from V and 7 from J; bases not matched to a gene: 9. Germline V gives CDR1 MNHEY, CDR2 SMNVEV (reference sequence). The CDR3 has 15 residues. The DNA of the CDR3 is TGTGCCAGCAGTTCCCGGGGGGGCCGTGGTAATGAGCAGTTCTTC. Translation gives CASSSRGGRGNEQFF.

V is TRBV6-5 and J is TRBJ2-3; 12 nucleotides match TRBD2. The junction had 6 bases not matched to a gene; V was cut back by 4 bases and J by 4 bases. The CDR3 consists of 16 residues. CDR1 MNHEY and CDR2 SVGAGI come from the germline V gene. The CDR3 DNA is TGTGCCAGCAGTTCCCTGACTAGCGGGAGCCCAGATACGCAGTATTTT. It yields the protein CASSSLTSGSPDTQYF.

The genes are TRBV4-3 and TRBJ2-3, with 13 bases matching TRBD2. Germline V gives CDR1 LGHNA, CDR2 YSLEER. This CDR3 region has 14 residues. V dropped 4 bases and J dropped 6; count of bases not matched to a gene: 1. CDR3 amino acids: CASSRTSGSDTQYF. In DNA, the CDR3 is TGCGCCAGCAGCCGGACTAGCGGGAGTGATACGCAGTATTTT.

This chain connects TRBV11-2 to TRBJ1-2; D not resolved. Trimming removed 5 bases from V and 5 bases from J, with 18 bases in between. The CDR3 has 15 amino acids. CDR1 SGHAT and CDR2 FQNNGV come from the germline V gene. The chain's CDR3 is CASSQDERSEYGYTF. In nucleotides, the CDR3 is TGTGCCAGCAGCCAGGATGAAAGATCAGAATATGGCTACACCTTC.

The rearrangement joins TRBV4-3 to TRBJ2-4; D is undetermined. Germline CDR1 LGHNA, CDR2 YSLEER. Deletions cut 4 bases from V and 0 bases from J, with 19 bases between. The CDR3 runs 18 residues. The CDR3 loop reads CASSRSPASPQAKNIQYF. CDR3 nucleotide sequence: TGCGCCAGCAGCCGGTCCCCGGCCTCCCCCCAAGCCAAAAACATTCAGTACTTC.

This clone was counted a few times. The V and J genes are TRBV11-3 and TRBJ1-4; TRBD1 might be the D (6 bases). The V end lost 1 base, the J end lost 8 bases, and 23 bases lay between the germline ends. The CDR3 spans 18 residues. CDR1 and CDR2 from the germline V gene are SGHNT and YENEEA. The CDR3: CASSLAPFLQGVEEKLFF. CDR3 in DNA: TGTGCCAGCAGCTTAGCCCCTTTTCTACAGGGAGTGGAAGAAAAACTGTTTTTT.

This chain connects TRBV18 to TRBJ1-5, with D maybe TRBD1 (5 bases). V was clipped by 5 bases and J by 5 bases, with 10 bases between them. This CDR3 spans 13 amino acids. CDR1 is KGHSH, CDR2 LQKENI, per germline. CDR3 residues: CASSEGEDQPQHF. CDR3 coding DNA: TGTGCCAGCTCAGAAGGGGAGGATCAGCCCCAGCATTTT.

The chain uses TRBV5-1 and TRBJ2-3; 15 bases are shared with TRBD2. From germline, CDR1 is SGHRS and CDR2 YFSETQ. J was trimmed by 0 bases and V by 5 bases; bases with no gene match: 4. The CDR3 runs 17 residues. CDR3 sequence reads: CASRPGLAGGSTDTQYF. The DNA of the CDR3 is TGCGCCAGCAGACCGGGACTAGCGGGGGGTAGCACAGATACGCAGTATTTT.

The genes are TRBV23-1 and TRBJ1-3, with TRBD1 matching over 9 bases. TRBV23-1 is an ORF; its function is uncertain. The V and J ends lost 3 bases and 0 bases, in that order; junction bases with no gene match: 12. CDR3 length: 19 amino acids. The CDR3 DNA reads TGCGCCAGCAGTCATTCCGGGACAGGGAGGCCCACCTCTGGAAACACCATATATTTT. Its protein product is CASSHSGTGRPTSGNTIYF.

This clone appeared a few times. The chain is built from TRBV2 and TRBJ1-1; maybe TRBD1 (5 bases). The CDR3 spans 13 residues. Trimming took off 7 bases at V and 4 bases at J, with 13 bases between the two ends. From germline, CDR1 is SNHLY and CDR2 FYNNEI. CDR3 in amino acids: CASIRGGSTEAFF. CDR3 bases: TGTGCCAGCATACGGGGGGGAAGCACTGAAGCTTTCTTT.

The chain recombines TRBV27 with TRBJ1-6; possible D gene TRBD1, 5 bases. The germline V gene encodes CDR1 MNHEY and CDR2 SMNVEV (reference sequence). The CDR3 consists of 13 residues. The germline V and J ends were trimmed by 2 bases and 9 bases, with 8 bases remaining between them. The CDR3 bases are TGTGCCAGCAGTTTAGACAGACTTTCACCCCTCCACTTT. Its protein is CASSLDRLSPLHF.

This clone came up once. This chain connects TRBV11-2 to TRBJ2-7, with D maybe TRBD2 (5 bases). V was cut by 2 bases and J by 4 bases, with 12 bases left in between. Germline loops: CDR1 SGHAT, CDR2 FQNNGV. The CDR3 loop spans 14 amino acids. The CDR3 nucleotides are TGTGCCAGCAGCTTAATGACCGGGAAGTACGAGCAGTACTTC. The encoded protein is CASSLMTGKYEQYF.

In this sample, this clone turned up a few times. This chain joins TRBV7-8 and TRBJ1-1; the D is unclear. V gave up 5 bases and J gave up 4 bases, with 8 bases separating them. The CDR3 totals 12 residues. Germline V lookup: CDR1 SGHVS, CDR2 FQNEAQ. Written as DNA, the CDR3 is TGTGCCAGCAGCCCCGGGCCCACTGAAGCTTTCTTT. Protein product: CASSPGPTEAFF.